Listed here is a single TCR beta chain. Its antigen target is currently unknown. Base quality data are lacking; no much larger clone is found one base away. The data derive from a study of blood T cell repertoires in COVID-19 (dated by TCRdb to about 2020). Regarding the study in general: Collaborator samples came from the United States, Italy and Spain and covered acute and convalescent phases of COVID-19. The dataset comprised deeply sampled blood TCRbeta repertoires from subjects exposed to, actively infected with, or recovered from COVID-19. A freely available public database, intended as a resource for researchers studying the immune response to SARS-CoV-2, is where the repertoires were released. HLA class I and class II types, where available, came from metadata supplied by the sample provider rather than from assay-based typing. A de-identified subject ID, COVID-19 status, age in years and sex were almost always included in the sample metadata. The prospective study material was composed of cDNA or gDNA derived from T cells, B-cell-depleted T cells, or PBMCs. The samples were drawn from two sources: the first 160 participants of the ongoing ImmuneRACE study, and 950 to 1,500 subjects contributed by 6 global collaborators. Broader findings and caveats from the paper: The quantity of clinical and demographic metadata differed by source and by participant and was supplied without curation.

Each collaborating institution followed its own protocols to collect whole blood in K2EDTA tubes. Collaborator samples were shipped for TCRbeta analysis as frozen whole blood, isolated PBMCs, or DNA extracted from either sample type. TCRbeta CDR3 regions were amplified from genomic DNA using the immunoSEQ Assay, a bias-controlled multiplex PCR. Turning to the authors' computational methods: Nucleated cell counts per sample were estimated from amplification of reference gene primers within the assay. Sequence reads were collapsed and filtered to measure the absolute abundance of every unique TCRbeta CDR3 rearrangement. For each sample, productive Simpson clonality was calculated as the square root of Simpson's diversity index across productive rearrangements. In TCRdb, the immuneACCESS table is reduced to in-frame sequences with V and J assigned. These tables do not hold every clone; where another copy was compared, an unresolved V gene accounts for under half, and the others remain unexplained. Clonal size and the V and J genes are those of that table, whereas D and trimming came from the DNA. For this sample the table gives approximately 40,000 clones, of which roughly 89% were detected only once. The ten largest clones take up roughly 6.1% of the sample.

The sample taken for sequencing was peripheral blood. The sequence came from a human donor in a cohort sampled during active COVID-19.

This receptor has the CDR3 CSVATGGGTDTQYF. DNA sequence: TGCAGCGTTGCGACAGGGGGGGGGACAGATACGCAGTATTTT. Recombination linked TRBV29-1 to TRBJ2-3, and TRBD1 matches 9 of the central bases. Clipping removes 4 bases from V and 3 bases from J, with 5 as the unmatched junction base count. The CDR3 measures 14 amino acids from cysteine to phenylalanine. Solely the CDR3 DNA is kept, with 42 bases framed from the first base. Via the germline V gene, CDR1 is SQVTM and CDR2 ANQGSEA.